This T cell receptor (beta chain) was observed in a study of long-term antiretroviral therapy in people with HIV. Investigators performed immunoSEQ version v3.0 at survey level. TCRdb's copy holds only in-frame clones and misses some; the assay was immunoSEQ multiplex PCR. The sample yields tens of thousands of clones, approximately 79% seen once. United States facilities provided treatment to all participants with HIV. Until DNA extraction, the samples held between roughly 1-10 million cryopreserved PBMC. In germline, CDR1 is LNHDA, CDR2 SQIVND (reference sequence). Trimming pared 3 bases from V and 8 bases from J, leaving 8 bases between. The CDR3 runs 12 residues.

This TCR was sampled from a woman aged 40 to 50 with HIV. The input for sequencing was unsorted PBMCs, taken around 1.7 years before starting antiretroviral therapy. This chain joins TRBV19 and TRBJ1-3; no reliable D call. Here the CDR3 reads CASSIEGYTIYF. The CDR3 nucleotides are TGTGCCAGTAGTATCGAGGGTTACACCATATATTTT. The full variable domain, its missing parts supplied by reference TRBV19 and TRBJ1-3, is DGGITQSPKYLFRKEGQNVTLSCEQNLNHDAMYWYRQDPGQGLRLIYYSQIVNDFQKGDIAEGYSVSREKKESFPLTVTSAQKNPTAFYLCASSIEGYTIYFGEGSWLTVV.